This T cell receptor (beta chain) derives from a study of PD-L1 blockade in urothelial cancer. Study details: T cell content in blood samples showed a median of 141,255.

V was cut by 5 bases and J by 3 bases, with 16 bases left in between. From germline, CDR1 is SGHTA and CDR2 FQGTGA. The CDR3 is made up of 16 amino acids. Assay used: immunoSEQ multiplex PCR; TCRdb lists only in-frame clones, some missing. The sample yields some 84,000 clones, roughly 82% seen once. This chain joins TRBV7-3 and TRBJ2-2, with a possible D match to TRBD1 (8 bases). The specimen was PBMCs, collected around atezolizumab (anti-PD-L1) treatment. This TCR derives from a man between 65 and 85 years old with urothelial cancer. The CDR3 region is CASSPRTGRDTGELFF. As DNA, the CDR3 is TGTGCCAGCAGCCCACGGACAGGGAGGGACACCGGGGAGCTGTTTTTT.